This T cell receptor beta chain was identified in a study of T cell repertoires in cytomegalovirus infection. Study-wide results and limits: The cumulative frequency of public TCR beta families identified carriers of CMV plus the relevant HLA.

TCRdb reprocessed the reads via MiXCR and lists one record per CDR3 protein. Seen here are roughly 860,000 distinct CDR3 sequences, less than 35% observed once, and the top ten hold 9.5% to 15%. The CDR3 consists of 13 residues. From germline, CDR1 is MNHEY and CDR2 SMNVEV (reference sequence). Trimming pared 2 bases from V and 5 bases from J, leaving 9 bases between. Worth noting for this clonotype: Its antigen is unidentified.

J is TRBJ2-5 and V is TRBV27; D uncertain. This sequence originates from a human donor in good health (CMV status not recorded). Some clones in this sample may be carry-over from other donors' samples. This material consisted of cultured CD8+ T cells from PBMCs, taken from culture after CMV antigen stimulation. The CDR3 region is CASSLVSWETQYF. The CDR3 DNA follows: TGTGCCAGCAGTTTAGTTTCGTGGGAGACCCAGTACTTC.